This T cell receptor (beta chain) stems from a study of blood T cell repertoires in COVID-19. This clone appeared a single time. Clones were sequenced by immunoSEQ multiplex PCR, and TCRdb holds only the in-frame ones, with some missing. The sample yields a few hundred thousand clones, around 86% seen once. The sequenced sample was PBMCs or T cells enriched from blood (not recorded which). The source of this sequence is a man younger than 40 in a cohort exposed to, infected with or recovered from COVID-19 (not recorded which).

The CDR3 region has the DNA TGCGCCAGCAGCCCTACAGGGCTCAATTCACCCCTCCACTTT. This translates into CASSPTGLNSPLHF. The V call is TRBV10-2, the J call TRBJ1-6; D possibly corresponds to TRBD1 (6 bases). Germline-derived CDR1 and CDR2 are WSHSY and SAAADI. This CDR3 is 14 amino acids long. V shed 6 bases and J shed 7 bases, with 13 bases lying between them.